This T cell receptor (beta chain) was sequenced for a study of cytomegalovirus exposure and HLA in healthy donors. The PCR made use of 60 Vbeta and 13 Jbeta primers. Assay: immunoSEQ multiplex PCR; the TCRdb copy retains only in-frame clones and omits some. The sample has approximately 89,000 clones; 75% to 80% are singletons. As regards this clone: The target antigen is unknown.

In germline, CDR1 is SGHRS, CDR2 YFSETQ. V gave up 3 bases and J gave up 2 bases; unmatched junction bases: 1. The CDR3 is 15 residues long. Broader study findings: An analysis that was carried out later associated some 17,000 TCR beta sequences with HLA alleles at 0.05 false discovery rate. In a later analysis, HLA-associated beta chains showed higher expansion and lower generation probabilities than comparable chains. The authors enumerated around 150 TCR beta chains as linked to cytomegalovirus.

Source material: PBMCs. V and J are TRBV5-1 and TRBJ2-6; TRBD1 agrees at 8 bases. The receptor was derived from a man younger than 45 in good health and CMV-seronegative. This CDR3 reads CASSSGQAGANVLTF. The CDR3 coding sequence is TGCGCCAGCAGCTCGGGACAGGCTGGGGCCAACGTCCTGACTTTC.